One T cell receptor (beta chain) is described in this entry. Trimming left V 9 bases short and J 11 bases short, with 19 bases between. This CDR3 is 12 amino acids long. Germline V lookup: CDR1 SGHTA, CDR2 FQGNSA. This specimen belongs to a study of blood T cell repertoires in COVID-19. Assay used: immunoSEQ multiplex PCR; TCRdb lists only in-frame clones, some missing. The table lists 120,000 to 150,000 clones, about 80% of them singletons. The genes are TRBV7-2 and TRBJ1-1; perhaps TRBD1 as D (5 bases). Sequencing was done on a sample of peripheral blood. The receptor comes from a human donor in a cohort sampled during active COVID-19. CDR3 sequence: CASSRQRLRAFF. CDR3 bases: TGTGCCAGTAGTAGACAGCGCCTCCGGGCTTTCTTT.